The source of this TCR beta chain is a study of T cells in Graves' hyperthyroidism and ophthalmopathy. Germline loops: CDR1 DFQATT, CDR2 SNEGSKA (reference sequence). This CDR3 is 13 amino acids long. The V end lost 3 bases, the J end lost 1 base, and 10 bases lay between the germline ends. Findings of the study overall: The model identified upcoming ophthalmopathy a median around 6 months ahead of onset. The majority of expanded thyroid clonotypes above 0.001 also appeared in blood.

This clonotype was observed at least ten times. Its antigen is undetermined. Each diagnosis drew on symptoms, thyroxine, TRAb, thyroid ultrasound and orbital computed tomography findings. Initially, at the first diagnosis of hyperthyroidism and before any ophthalmopathy symptoms, blood was sampled. The CDR3 regions of TCR beta were amplified from RNA transcripts. In the first-round RT-PCR of the TCR CDR3, the HTBI primer set was used. In TCRdb, the multiplex PCR reads were re-called with MiXCR into one record per CDR3 protein. The sample lists approximately 620,000 distinct CDR3 sequences, approximately 14% occurring once.

The clonotype originates from a woman under 40 with Graves' hyperthyroidism that later progressed to Graves' ophthalmopathy. Input material: blood. The chain combines TRBV20-1 with TRBJ2-7, with D perhaps TRBD2 (6 bases). CDR3 amino acids: CSARGGGSYEQYF. In nucleotides, the CDR3 is TGCAGTGCTAGGGGGGGTGGTTCCTACGAGCAGTACTTC.